The clone carrying this T cell receptor (beta chain) came up a few times. As yet, its antigen is unknown. With 1 base removed from V and 5 bases from J, the gap between germline ends came to 10 bases. There are 14 residues in the CDR3. Looked up from germline, CDR1 is SEHNR and CDR2 is FQNEAQ (reference sequence). Using quantitative 5'-RACE with molecular barcodes, the authors made TCR beta libraries. Each CDR3 protein gets one entry after TCRdb re-called the 5' RACE reads with MiXCR. The sample holds about 330,000 distinct CDR3 sequences; 6.5% to 10% are singletons and the top ten take roughly 15%. The source of the sample is a study of CD8 T cells in ankylosing spondylitis. Study results and caveats: Past research had described some motif variants in reactive arthritis synovial fluid and blood. One TCR beta motif, made up of eight or nine highly homologous variants, appeared characteristic of ankylosing spondylitis blood. A CD8+ phenotype characterized the disease-linked clones, which were relatively rare in peripheral blood. Enrichment of disease-linked clones was reportedly significant in matched ankylosing spondylitis synovial fluid.

The sample was blood, either unsorted or a sorted T cell fraction (not recorded which). This chain joins TRBV7-9 and TRBJ2-3; D unclear. The TCR sequence derives from a male donor with ankylosing spondylitis. CDR3 sequence: CASSLGLTGDTQYF. The CDR3 DNA reads TGTGCCAGCAGCTTAGGTCTTACGGGAGATACGCAGTATTTT.